This T cell receptor (beta chain) is from a study of neoadjuvant anti-PD-1 for oral cavity cancer. Turning to the study itself: Patients without progression got a fourth dose around day 43.

Data came from immunoSEQ multiplex PCR; TCRdb stores just in-frame clones and leaves some out. Of tens of thousands of clones in the sample, about 27% were seen once. The time point was: after neoadjuvant nivolumab, at surgical resection. Only a few counts were recorded for this clone. Within the sample, other DNA sequences also encode this same CDR3. Deletions cut 1 base from V and 4 bases from J, with 8 bases between. CDR1 SEHNR and CDR2 FQNEAQ come from the germline V gene (reference sequence). This CDR3 contains 14 residues. The V call is TRBV7-9, the J call TRBJ1-5; perhaps TRBD1 as D (6 bases). The clonotype comes from a person aged 40 to 85 with oral cavity squamous cell carcinoma. This specimen was tumor tissue, taken after nivolumab (anti-PD-1) treatment. DNA of the CDR3: TGTGCCAGCAGCTTAGGGACAGCAAATCAGCCCCAGCATTTT. As protein: CASSLGTANQPQHF.